A single sample is the source of the 32 T cell receptor beta chains below, sequenced in a study of identical twins. TCRdb reprocessed the 5' RACE reads with MiXCR, giving one entry per CDR3 protein. The sample carries some 1,700,000 distinct CDR3 sequences, roughly a third recorded once. Sequenced sample: cord blood. Every receptor here comes from a newborn girl in good health.

The chain has TRBV24-1 and TRBJ2-7; the D is unclear. Trimming cost V 4 bases and J 0 bases, with 6 bases left between them. Germline loops: CDR1 KGHDR, CDR2 SFDVKD. The CDR3 has 13 amino acids. CDR3 nucleotides: TGTGCCACCAGTGACGGTCCCTCCTACGAGCAGTACTTC. Translated, it gives CATSDGPSYEQYF.

This clonotype appeared a few times. The chain is built from TRBV20-1 and TRBJ2-7; the match to TRBD2 covers 16 bases. The CDR3 totals 15 residues. The germline V gene has CDR1 DFQATT and CDR2 SNEGSKA (reference sequence). After removal of 3 bases from V and 4 bases from J, the junction contained 3 bases not matched to a gene. CDR3 nucleotide sequence: TGCAGTGCTAGGGGACTAGCGGGGGGGTATTACGAGCAGTACTTC. Its protein product is CSARGLAGGYYEQYF.

This sequence joins TRBV27 and TRBJ2-3, with D hard to call. The CDR3 runs 15 residues. The germline V gene encodes CDR1 MNHEY and CDR2 SMNVEV (reference sequence). The V and J ends lost 2 bases and 3 bases respectively, with 12 bases between them. CDR3 sequence (DNA): TGTGCCAGCAGTTTAAGGCCTAGTTCGACAGATACGCAGTATTTT. Encoded protein: CASSLRPSSTDTQYF.

Comments on this clonotype: The junction departs from germline at one end; a sequencing error may be responsible. The genes are TRBV20-1 and TRBJ2-3; 9 bases match TRBD2. The CDR3 has 14 amino acids. CDR1 and CDR2 (germline): DFQATT, SNEGSKA (reference sequence). The CDR3 coding sequence is TGCAGTGCTACAGCAGGGACTAGCAGAGATACGCAGTATTTT. Protein sequence: CSATAGTSRDTQYF.

The rearrangement uses TRBV19 and TRBJ2-5, with D unresolved. CDR3 length: 14 residues. The germline CDR1 and CDR2 sequences are LNHDA and SQIVND (reference sequence). The germline V and J ends were trimmed by 5 bases and 4 bases, with 14 bases remaining between them. The CDR3, as DNA: TGTGCCAGTAGTTCCCGGACCCCGAGAGAGACCCAGTACTTC. It codes for CASSSRTPRETQYF.

The chain carries TRBV6-6 and TRBJ2-3; perhaps TRBD2 as D (7 bases). The CDR3 is made up of 16 amino acids. CDR1 is MNHNY, CDR2 SVGAGI, per germline (reference sequence). The V and J ends lost 2 bases and 2 bases respectively, with 14 bases between them. CDR3 bases: TGTGCCAGCAGTTACGGGTCGGGGGGCTCCACAGATACGCAGTATTTT. This gives the protein CASSYGSGGSTDTQYF.

The chain is built from TRBV5-1 and TRBJ1-6; D not certain. The germline CDR1 and CDR2 sequences are SGHRS and YFSETQ. The CDR3 sequence is 15 residues long. V shed 0 bases and J shed 7 bases, with 11 bases lying between them. CDR3 nucleotides: TGCGCCAGCAGCTTGGCTCCCTCAAGCAATTCACCCCTCCACTTT. Translated, it gives CASSLAPSSNSPLHF.

This clonotype was found once. This chain joins TRBV7-2 and TRBJ2-7, with D unclear. This CDR3 comprises 14 residues. Germline V gene sequence: CDR1 SGHTA, CDR2 FQGNSA. The V and J ends lost 2 bases and 0 bases respectively, with 8 bases between them. CDR3 amino acids: CASSLTSVSYEQYV. Written as DNA, the CDR3 is TGTGCCAGCAGCTTAACGTCCGTCTCCTACGAGCAGTACGTC.

CDR3 loop: CASSYRAGGPNAGANVLTF. In nucleotides, the CDR3 is TGTGCCAGCAGTTACCGAGCGGGGGGGCCGAACGCTGGGGCCAACGTCCTGACTTTC. This sequence joins TRBV6-5 and TRBJ2-6; 10 nucleotides line up with TRBD2. Looked up from germline, CDR1 is MNHEY and CDR2 is SVGAGI. The ends lost 2 bases at V and 2 bases at J; junction bases unmatched: 9. The CDR3 sequence is 19 residues long.

This chain links TRBV2 with TRBJ2-3; 10 nucleotides align to TRBD2. The V gene end was trimmed by 6 bases and the J gene end by 3 bases; junction bases not matched to a gene: 6. The CDR3 loop spans 15 amino acids. Germline values: CDR1 SNHLY, CDR2 FYNNEI. DNA of the CDR3: TGTGCCAGCAGGACAAAACTAGCGGGAACAGATACGCAGTATTTT. Its protein is CASRTKLAGTDTQYF. Using reference TRBV2 and TRBJ2-3 for the parts outside the CDR3, the full variable domain is EPEVTQTPSHQVTQMGQEVILRCVPISNHLYFYWYRQILGQKVEFLVSFYNNEISEKSEIFDDQFSVERPDGSNFTLKIRSTKLEDSAMYFCASRTKLAGTDTQYFGPGTRLTVL.

On this clonotype itself: This may be a read error: a much more frequent sequence differs by one nucleotide. The chain recombines TRBV6-6 with TRBJ2-7, with a weak D call TRBD1 (6 bases). From germline, CDR1 is MNHNY and CDR2 SVGAGI (reference sequence). The CDR3 covers 13 residues. CDR3 DNA sequence: TGTGCCGGCAGGGATTGGACAGTCTACGAGCAGTACTTC. It yields the protein CAGRDWTVYEQYF.

The table lists this clonotype with many counts. The rearrangement joins TRBV25-1 to TRBJ2-5, with D unclear. This CDR3 region has 14 residues. The germline V gene encodes CDR1 MGHDK and CDR2 SYGVNS. Deletions cut 0 bases from V and 3 bases from J, with 8 bases between. The CDR3 sequence: CASSEYGGKETQYF. The CDR3 coding sequence is TGTGCCAGCAGTGAATATGGCGGAAAAGAGACCCAGTACTTC.

This clonotype has just a few counts. V usage is TRBV5-1 and J usage is TRBJ2-1, with 14 nucleotides matching TRBD2. Trimming at V came to 1 base and at J to 1 base, leaving 4 bases not matched to a gene. The V gene's germline CDR1 is SGHRS and CDR2 YFSETQ. The CDR3 contains 18 residues. CDR3 protein: CASSLTRTSGRSYNEQFF. DNA of the CDR3: TGCGCCAGCAGCTTGACCCGGACTAGCGGGAGGTCCTACAATGAGCAGTTCTTC.

This clonotype was seen only a few times. The chain links TRBV5-1 to TRBJ2-5, with D perhaps TRBD2 (6 bases). CDR3 size: 16 residues. V was cut by 2 bases and J by 1 base, with 15 bases left in between. Germline V gene lookup returns CDR1 SGHRS and CDR2 YFSETQ. The CDR3 DNA reads as TGCGCCAGCAGCTTTCCGGGACTGACACTCCAAGAGACCCAGTACTTC. Translation gives CASSFPGLTLQETQYF.

V and J are TRBV5-1 and TRBJ2-7, with 10 positions matching TRBD2. The ends lost 6 bases at V and 2 bases at J; junction bases unmatched: 5. The germline V gene has CDR1 SGHRS and CDR2 YFSETQ. There are 14 residues in the CDR3. The CDR3 region has the DNA TGCGCCAGCACGCTAGCGGGAGCACCCTACGAGCAGTACTTC. Its protein product is CASTLAGAPYEQYF.

The chain uses TRBV10-3 and TRBJ2-3, with 8 bases that match TRBD2. J was trimmed by 4 bases and V by 7 bases; bases with no gene match: 7. The CDR3 extends over 14 amino acids. Looked up from germline, CDR1 is ENHRY and CDR2 is SYGVKD. The CDR3 is CAITSGGPADTQYF. The CDR3 nucleotides read TGTGCCATCACTTCGGGAGGGCCGGCAGATACGCAGTATTTT.

This sequence joins TRBV4-1 and TRBJ2-5; 7 bases map to TRBD2. The CDR3 contains 14 residues. Trimming at V came to 1 base and at J to 11 bases, leaving 10 bases not matched to a gene. The V gene's germline CDR1 is MGHRA and CDR2 YSYEKL. The CDR3 region is CASSQVLAMDEQYF. CDR3 nucleotide sequence: TGCGCCAGCAGCCAAGTACTAGCGATGGATGAGCAGTACTTC.

This clonotype was observed a single time. The genes are TRBV4-2 and TRBJ1-6, with D possibly TRBD1 on 5 matching bases. V dropped 0 bases and J dropped 5 bases, with 17 bases sitting between them. Germline V gene lookup returns CDR1 LGHNA and CDR2 YNFKEQ. This CDR3 has 18 amino acids. The CDR3 protein is CASSQDRGRVWDNSPLHF. In DNA form, the CDR3 reads TGTGCCAGCAGCCAAGATCGGGGGAGGGTGTGGGATAATTCACCCCTCCACTTT.

This clonotype turned up a few times. The chain couples TRBV28 to TRBJ1-1, with D possibly TRBD1 on 6 matching bases. The CDR3 sequence is 16 residues long. V lost 3 bases to trimming and J lost 2 bases, with 16 bases between them. Germline V gene data show CDR1 as MDHEN and CDR2 as SYDVKM. CDR3 sequence reads: CASSLAAGVGNTEAFF. In nucleotides, the CDR3 is TGTGCCAGCAGTTTGGCGGCAGGGGTGGGTAACACTGAAGCTTTCTTT.

The J gene is TRBJ2-2, the V gene TRBV6-2 or TRBV6-3; a possible D gene is TRBD2 (5 bases). V dropped 9 bases and J dropped 0 bases, with 14 bases sitting between them. CDR3 length: 15 residues. Looked up from germline, CDR1 is MNHEY and CDR2 is SVGEGT. CDR3 nucleotides: TGTGCCAGTTTCCAACAACTAGCGAACACCGGGGAGCTGTTTTTT. This codes for CASFQQLANTGELFF.

This clonotype was counted a few times. The rearrangement joins TRBV10-3 to TRBJ1-1; TRBD1 matches at 9 bases. CDR3 length equals 13 residues. Losses at the gene ends were 9 bases for V and 3 bases for J; bases not matched to a gene: 5. Germline V CDR1 and CDR2: ENHRY, SYGVKD. The CDR3 DNA follows: TGTGCCATACAGGGGGCAAGGGACACTGAAGCTTTCTTT. As protein: CAIQGARDTEAFF.

V and J are TRBV20-1 and TRBJ2-4; tentative D call: TRBD2 (6 bases). This CDR3 has 14 amino acids. The germline V gene has CDR1 DFQATT and CDR2 SNEGSKA (reference sequence). Trimming removed 6 bases at V and 13 bases at J, with 25 bases between. The CDR3 sequence: CSAQPGRAIREQYF. Here the CDR3 DNA reads TGCAGTGCGCAGCCGGGACGCGCGATCCGGGAGCAGTACTTC.

This clonotype was seen a few times. V usage is TRBV7-9 and J usage is TRBJ1-1; D uncertain. CDR1 is SEHNR, CDR2 FQNEAQ, per germline (reference sequence). The CDR3 is made up of 15 amino acids. The V and J ends lost 5 bases and 3 bases respectively, with 16 bases between them. The CDR3 region has the DNA TGTGCCAGCAGCGCGATTGCAGGACGGGACACTGAAGCTTTCTTT. Translated, it gives CASSAIAGRDTEAFF.

The chain is built from TRBV20-1 and TRBJ2-3; D ambiguous. V lost 6 bases, J lost 0 bases, and 10 bases lay in between. Per germline, CDR1 DFQATT and CDR2 SNEGSKA (reference sequence). The CDR3 runs to 13 residues. The CDR3 sequence is CSALPSSTDTQYF. In nucleotides, the CDR3 is TGCAGTGCCCTCCCATCTAGCACAGATACGCAGTATTTT.

This clonotype was recorded a few times. J is TRBJ2-1 and V is TRBV20-1, with 9 positions matching TRBD1. The CDR3 is made up of 16 amino acids. The V gene's germline CDR1 is DFQATT and CDR2 SNEGSKA (reference sequence). V shed 3 bases, J shed 2 bases, and the junction held 8 bases outside the gene matches. The CDR3 loop is CSASFTGTGPYNEQFF. CDR3 DNA sequence: TGCAGTGCTAGCTTCACCGGGACAGGGCCCTACAATGAGCAGTTCTTC.

This clonotype was picked up one time. The genes are TRBV28 and TRBJ2-3; 8 bases fit TRBD2. Germline assignment: CDR1 MDHEN and CDR2 SYDVKM. Losses at the gene ends were 2 bases for V and 2 bases for J; bases not matched to a gene: 9. The CDR3 has 17 amino acids. DNA of the CDR3: TGTGCCAGCAGTTTACTCCAGCGGGAGCATATCACAGATACGCAGTATTTT. As protein: CASSLLQREHITDTQYF.

This chain joins TRBV21-1 and TRBJ2-4; the table's D gene call, TRBD1, was not cross checked with the DNA. TRBV21-1 constitutes a pseudogene. The CDR3 sequence is 16 residues long. The CDR3 DNA is TGTGCCAGCAGCACTTCCAGGGGTCTAGCCAAAAACATTCAGTACTTC. Amino acids: CASSTSRGLAKNIQYF.

This clonotype showed up just a few times. The rearrangement uses TRBV29-1 and TRBJ1-4; 8 bases align to TRBD1. The CDR3 extends over 14 amino acids. Germline CDR1 is SQVTM and CDR2 is ANQGSEA. Trimming at V came to 0 bases and at J to 4 bases, leaving 1 base not matched to a gene. As DNA, the CDR3 is TGCAGCGTTGAAGACAGGGGGCTTAATGAAAAACTGTTTTTT. Protein product: CSVEDRGLNEKLFF.

The V call is TRBV24-1, the J call TRBJ2-3; 8 bases align to TRBD1. Germline V gene sequence: CDR1 KGHDR, CDR2 SFDVKD. The CDR3 contains 17 residues. Unmatched junction bases numbered 7, after V lost 1 base and J lost 2 bases. The CDR3 loop is CATSDFGGQENTDTQYF. The CDR3 nucleotides are TGTGCCACCAGTGATTTTGGGGGACAGGAGAACACAGATACGCAGTATTTT.

The V and J genes are TRBV3-1 and TRBJ2-7; TRBD1 agrees at 11 bases. CDR3 length: 15 residues. V gave up 2 bases and J gave up 6 bases; unmatched junction bases: 6. The germline V gene has CDR1 LGHDT and CDR2 YNNKEL (reference sequence). CDR3 nucleotides: TGTGCCAGCAGCCAAAGGGACAGGGGGAGAGGCGAGCAGTACTTC. Protein sequence: CASSQRDRGRGEQYF.

This chain connects TRBV2 to TRBJ2-2, with D possibly matching TRBD2 (6 bases). The CDR3 loop spans 13 amino acids. Germline V lookup: CDR1 SNHLY, CDR2 FYNNEI. V was pared by 7 bases and J by 6 bases, with 12 bases between. CDR3 loop: CASKRSGAGELFF. In DNA form, the CDR3 reads TGTGCCAGCAAGCGATCGGGGGCCGGGGAGCTGTTTTTT.

The sample holds a few counts of this clonotype. The rearrangement joins TRBV7-9 to TRBJ2-1, with D unclear. The germline V gene has CDR1 SEHNR and CDR2 FQNEAQ (reference sequence). V was trimmed by 4 bases and J by 0 bases, leaving 13 bases between them. The length of the CDR3 is 16 residues. DNA for the CDR3: TGTGCCAGCAGCTCCAGTAGTTGGAGCTCCTACAATGAGCAGTTCTTC. It codes for CASSSSSWSSYNEQFF.